This T cell receptor (beta chain) was sequenced during a study of blood T cell repertoires in COVID-19. Assignments of participants to cohorts depended upon their own reported clinical history. Among Cohort 3 donors, those recovered had two negative PCRs, clearance, or symptom resolution. Here immunoSEQ multiplex PCR was the method, and the copy in TCRdb shows in-frame clones only, minus some. The profile shows about 160,000 clones, about 80% of them singletons. Germline lookup yields CDR1 SEHNR and CDR2 FQNEAQ (reference sequence). This CDR3 has 14 residues. The V end was cut by 1 base, the J end by 7 bases, with 10 bases between.

The chain has TRBV7-9 and TRBJ1-4; D uncertain. The receptor comes from a man in his fifties or sixties who had recovered from COVID-19. The sequencing input was PBMCs or T cells enriched from blood (not recorded which). The CDR3 loop is CASSLVGRGEKLFF. DNA for the CDR3: TGTGCCAGCAGCTTAGTTGGCCGAGGTGAAAAACTGTTTTTT.